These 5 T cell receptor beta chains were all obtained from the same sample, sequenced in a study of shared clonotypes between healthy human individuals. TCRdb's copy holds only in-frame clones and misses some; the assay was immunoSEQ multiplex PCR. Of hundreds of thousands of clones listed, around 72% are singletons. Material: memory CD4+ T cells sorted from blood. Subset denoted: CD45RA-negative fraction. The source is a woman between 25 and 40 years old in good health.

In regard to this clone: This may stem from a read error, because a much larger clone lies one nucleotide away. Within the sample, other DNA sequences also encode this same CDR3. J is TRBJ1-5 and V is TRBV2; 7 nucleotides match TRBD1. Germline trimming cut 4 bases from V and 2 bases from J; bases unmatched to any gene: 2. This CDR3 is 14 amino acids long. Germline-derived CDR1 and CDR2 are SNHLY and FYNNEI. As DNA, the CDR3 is TGTGCCAGCAGTGGGACAGGCGGCAATCAGCCCCAGCATTTT. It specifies CASSGTGGNQPQHF. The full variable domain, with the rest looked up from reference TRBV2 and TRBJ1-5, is EPEVTQTPSHQVTQMGQEVILRCVPISNHLYFYWYRQILGQKVEFLVSFYNNEISEKSEIFDDQFSVERPDGSNFTLKIRSTKLEDSAMYFCASSGTGGNQPQHFGDGTRLSIL.

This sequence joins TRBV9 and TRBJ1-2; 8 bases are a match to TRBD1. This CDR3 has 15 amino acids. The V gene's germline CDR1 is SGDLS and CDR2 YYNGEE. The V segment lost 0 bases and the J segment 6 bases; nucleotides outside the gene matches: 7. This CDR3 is CASSVEGFRGHGYTF. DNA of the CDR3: TGTGCCAGCAGCGTAGAGGGGTTCAGGGGGCATGGCTACACCTTC.

The CDR3 protein is CASSTYDRKADEQYF. The CDR3 DNA sequence: TGCGCCAGCAGCACCTACGACAGAAAAGCCGACGAGCAGTACTTC. The rearrangement uses TRBV5-1 and TRBJ2-7; D possibly corresponds to TRBD1 (5 bases). This CDR3 is 15 amino acids long. CDR1 is SGHRS, CDR2 YFSETQ, per germline. Trimming removed 4 bases at V and 5 bases at J, with 19 bases between.

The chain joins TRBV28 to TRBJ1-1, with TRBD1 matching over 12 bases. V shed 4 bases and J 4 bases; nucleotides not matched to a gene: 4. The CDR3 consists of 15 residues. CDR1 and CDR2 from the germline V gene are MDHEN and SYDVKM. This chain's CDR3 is CASSSGTGGFTEAFF. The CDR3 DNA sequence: TGTGCCAGCAGTTCAGGGACAGGGGGCTTCACTGAAGCTTTCTTT.

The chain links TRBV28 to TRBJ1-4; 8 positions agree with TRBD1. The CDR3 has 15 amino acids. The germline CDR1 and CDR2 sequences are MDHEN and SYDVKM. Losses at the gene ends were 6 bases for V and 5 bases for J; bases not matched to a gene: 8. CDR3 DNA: TGTGCCAGCAGCACGGCAGGGGGCGGGAATGAAAAACTGTTTTTT. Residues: CASSTAGGGNEKLFF.